This TCR beta chain was sequenced during a study of CD8+CD57+ T cells in acquired aplastic anemia. This clonotype has a count of ten or more. What it recognizes is unknown. The length of the CDR3 is 15 residues. V was pared by 4 bases and J by 3 bases, with 5 bases of the junction left unmatched. Looked up from germline, CDR1 is SGDLS and CDR2 is YYNGEE. Patients included in sequencing had previously demonstrated CD8+CD57+ cell expansion by flow cytometry. At blood sampling, none of the patients had yet received therapy. Using genomic DNA as the template, TCR beta VDJ and CDR3 profiling was carried out. TCRdb fed the reads into MiXCR, producing one record per CDR3 protein. The table lists roughly 500,000 distinct CDR3 sequences, around 32% of them singletons. Study-level results: Shared by patients and controls, 25 to 35 CD8+ CDR3s were abundant in patients.

The sequence derives from a human donor with aplastic anemia. Sequencing was carried out using sorted CD4+, CD8+, or CD8+CD57+ T cells (not recorded which) from PBMCs. The J gene is TRBJ1-5, the V gene TRBV9; 9 positions agree with TRBD1. In nucleotides, the CDR3 is TGTGCCAGCAGCACTGGGACAGGGTCCAATCAGCCCCAGCATTTT. The encoded protein is CASSTGTGSNQPQHF. Variable domain in full (rest from reference TRBV9 and TRBJ1-5): DSGVTQTPKHLITATGQRVTLRCSPRSGDLSVYWYQQSLDQGLQFLIQYYNGEERAKGNILERFSAQQFPDLHSELNLSSLELGDSALYFCASSTGTGSNQPQHFGDGTRLSIL.